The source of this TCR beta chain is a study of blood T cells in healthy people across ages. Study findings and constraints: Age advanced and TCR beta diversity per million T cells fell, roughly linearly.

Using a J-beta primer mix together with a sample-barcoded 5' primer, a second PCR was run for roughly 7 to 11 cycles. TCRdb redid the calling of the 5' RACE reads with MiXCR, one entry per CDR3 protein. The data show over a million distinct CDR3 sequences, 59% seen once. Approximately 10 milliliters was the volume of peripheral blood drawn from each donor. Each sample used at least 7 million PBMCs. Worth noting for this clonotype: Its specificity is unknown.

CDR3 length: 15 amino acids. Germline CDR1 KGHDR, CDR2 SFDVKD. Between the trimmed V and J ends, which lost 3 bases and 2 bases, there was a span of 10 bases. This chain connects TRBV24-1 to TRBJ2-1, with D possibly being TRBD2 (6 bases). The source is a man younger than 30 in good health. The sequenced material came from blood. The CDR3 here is CATSDRLVPYNEQFF. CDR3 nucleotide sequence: TGTGCCACCAGTGATCGACTAGTACCCTACAATGAGCAGTTCTTC.